This TCR beta chain was captured in a study of blood T cell repertoires in COVID-19 (TCRdb year 2020). About the full investigation: Samples from collaborators originated in the United States, Italy and Spain and spanned both the acute and convalescent phases of COVID-19. Sample metadata almost always included a de-identified subject ID, COVID-19 status, age in years and sex. Deeply sampled blood TCRbeta repertoires from subjects exposed to, actively infected with, or recovered from COVID-19 were included in the dataset. Samples were obtained from the ongoing ImmuneRACE study (first 160 participants) and from about 1,300 subjects provided by 6 global collaborators. The repertoires were made available in a free public database intended to serve as a resource for research on the immune response to SARS-CoV-2. HLA class I and class II types, where available, came from metadata supplied by the sample provider rather than from assay-based typing. The material from the prospective study consisted of cDNA or gDNA derived from T cells, B-cell-depleted T cells, or PBMCs.

TCRbeta CDR3 regions were amplified from genomic DNA using the immunoSEQ Assay, a bias-controlled multiplex PCR. Turning to the authors' computational methods: The number of nucleated cells in each sample was estimated by amplification of reference gene primers within the assay. Sequence reads were collapsed and filtered to measure the absolute abundance of every unique TCRbeta CDR3 rearrangement. For each sample, productive Simpson clonality was calculated as the square root of Simpson's diversity index across productive rearrangements. TCRdb retrieved this table from immuneACCESS and kept in-frame rearrangements only. Not all clones are present; in checked studies, unresolved V genes account for under half, and no reason is known for the remainder. The DNA was the basis for D and trimming; V, J and clone size are from that table. This sample gives tens of thousands of clones in total; more than 80% of them show up just once. The ten biggest clones cover roughly 2.5% of the sample.

The study at large found these results: The quantity of clinical and demographic metadata differed by source and by participant and was supplied without curation.

One collaborating source in Seattle enrolled patients while the patients were actively infected and followed the patients over time throughout the course of disease. Each collaborating institution followed its own protocols to collect whole blood in K2EDTA tubes. For TCRbeta analysis, collaborators shipped samples as frozen whole blood, isolated PBMCs, or DNA extracted from either of those sample types. The CDR3 measures 15 amino acids from cysteine to phenylalanine. The DNA shown is the 45-base CDR3, in frame from base 1. The CDR1 and CDR2 encoded by the germline V gene are SGHAT and FQNNGV. The junction carries 20 bases between V and J, which are trimmed by 5 bases and 10 bases respectively. On this clone itself: Its antigen specificity is not known. The record has no base qualities; no much larger clone is one base away.

Specimen: peripheral blood. The sequence came from a man aged 45 to 65 with COVID-19, enrolled during active disease. Recombination connected TRBV11-2 to TRBJ2-2, and the D gene may be TRBD1, 6 bases matching. The base sequence is TGTGCCAGCAGCAGAACGGACAGTCTTAACGTGGAGCTGTTTTTT. The resulting protein is CASSRTDSLNVELFF.